The entry that follows covers one TCR beta chain sequence. The antigen is unknown. The data derive from a study of vaccination and CD4 T cells after COVID-19. Background on the study: Stimuli were overlapping spike peptide pools of SARS-CoV-2 and three common cold coronaviruses (HCoV-NL63, HCoV-OC43, HCoV-229E). Cultures that served as controls received a CEFX pool, an HIV-1 Nef pool, or no peptide. Study-level results: Convalescent patients had a median around 90% of reactive clones appearing only post-vaccination.

CDR1 MNHNS and CDR2 SASEGT come from the germline V gene. Germline trimming cut 6 bases from V and 8 bases from J; bases unmatched to any gene: 7. The CDR3 has 15 residues. This sample's time point: late sampling 161 to 241 days after vaccination in three convalescent patients. The sample's treatment: roughly 11-day PBMC culture with coronavirus spike peptide pools or control peptides (ViraFEST assay). ViraFEST used peptide pools to expand antigen-specific T cells before TCR sequencing. Sequenced with the Oncomine TCR Beta short-read assay was DNA taken from cultured CD4+ T cells. TCRdb reanalysed the PCR reads using MiXCR and keeps one entry per CDR3 protein. The sample holds more than 15,000 distinct CDR3 sequences; roughly 50% are singletons and the top ten take over 20%.

The source is a human donor who had recovered from COVID-19. Specimen: CD4+ T cells from blood, cultured in vitro, collected about 7 months after SARS-CoV-2 vaccination. V is TRBV6-1 and J is TRBJ2-1, with TRBD2 matching over 13 bases. CDR3 loop: CASRRLAGGPDEQFF. DNA of the CDR3: TGTGCCAGCAGAAGACTAGCGGGGGGCCCAGATGAGCAGTTCTTC.